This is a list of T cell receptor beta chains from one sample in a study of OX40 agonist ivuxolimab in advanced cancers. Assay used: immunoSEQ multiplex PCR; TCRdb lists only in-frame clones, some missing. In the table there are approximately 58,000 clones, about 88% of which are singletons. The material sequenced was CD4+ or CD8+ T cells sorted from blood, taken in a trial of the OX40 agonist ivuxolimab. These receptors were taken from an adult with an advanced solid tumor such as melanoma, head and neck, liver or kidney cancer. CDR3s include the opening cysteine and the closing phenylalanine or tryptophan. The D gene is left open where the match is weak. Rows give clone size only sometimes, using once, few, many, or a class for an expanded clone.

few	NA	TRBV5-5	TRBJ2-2	CASSLFGGQNTGELFF	TGTGCCAGCAGCTTGTTCGGGGGGCAGAACACCGGGGAGCTGTTTTTT
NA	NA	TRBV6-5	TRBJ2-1	CASNNLGGHNEQFF	TGTGCCAGCAACAACCTAGGGGGACACAATGAGCAGTTCTTC
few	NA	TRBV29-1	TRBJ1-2	CSVEVGNGYTF	TGCAGCGTTGAAGTGGGGAACGGCTACACCTTC
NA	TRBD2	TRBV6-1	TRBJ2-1	CASSEAGRVYLNEQFF	TGTGCCAGCAGTGAAGCGGGGAGGGTCTACCTCAATGAGCAGTTCTTC
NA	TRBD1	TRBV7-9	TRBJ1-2	CASALTGADYGYTF	TGTGCCAGCGCACTCACAGGGGCTGACTATGGCTACACCTTC
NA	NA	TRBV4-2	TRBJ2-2	CASSLEEGETGELFF	TGTGCCAGCAGCCTGGAAGAGGGCGAGACCGGGGAGCTGTTTTTT
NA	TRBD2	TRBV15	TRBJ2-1	CATSRDVSGSSYNEQFF	TGTGCCACCAGCAGAGATGTGAGCGGGAGCTCCTACAATGAGCAGTTCTTC
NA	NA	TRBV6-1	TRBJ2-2	CASTLTGELFF	TGTGCCAGCACTTTGACCGGGGAGCTGTTTTTT
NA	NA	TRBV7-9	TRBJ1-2	CASSPPEGGYGYTF	TGTGCCAGCAGCCCCCCGGAGGGGGGTTATGGCTACACCTTC
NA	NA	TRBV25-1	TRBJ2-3	CASSDPRASSTDTQYF	TGTGCCAGCAGTGACCCCAGGGCATCTAGCACAGATACGCAGTATTTT
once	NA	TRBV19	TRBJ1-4	CASSTPGSNEKLFF	TGTGCCAGTAGTACGCCGGGCAGTAATGAAAAACTGTTTTTT
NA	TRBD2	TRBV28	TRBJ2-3	CASSSGAVKYF	TGTGCCAGCAGTAGCGGGGCGGTCAAGTATTTT
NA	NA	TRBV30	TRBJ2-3	CACRQPLSTDTQYF	TGTGCCTGCCGACAGCCTTTGAGCACAGATACGCAGTATTTT
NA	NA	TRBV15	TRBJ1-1	CATSRDPFVDTEAFF	TGTGCCACCAGCAGAGATCCTTTCGTTGACACTGAAGCTTTCTTT
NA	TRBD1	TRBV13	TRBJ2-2	CASSLVGGANTGELFF	TGTGCCAGCAGCTTAGTAGGGGGCGCAAACACCGGGGAGCTGTTTTTT
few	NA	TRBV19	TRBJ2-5	CASSTPLQETQYF	TGTGCCAGTAGTACCCCGCTTCAAGAGACCCAGTACTTC
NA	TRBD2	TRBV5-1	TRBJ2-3	CASSSRLAGGSTDTQYF	TGCGCCAGCAGCTCCAGACTAGCGGGAGGATCCACAGATACGCAGTATTTT
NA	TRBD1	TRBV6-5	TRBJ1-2	CASTRDSSKNYGYTF	TGTGCCAGCACAAGGGACAGCTCAAAAAACTATGGCTACACCTTC
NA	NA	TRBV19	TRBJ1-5	CASSMGGEGQPQHF	TGTGCCAGTAGTATGGGAGGGGAAGGTCAGCCCCAGCATTTT
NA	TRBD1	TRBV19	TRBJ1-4	CASSINGQGGEKLFF	TGTGCCAGTAGTATTAACGGACAAGGGGGCGAAAAACTGTTTTTT
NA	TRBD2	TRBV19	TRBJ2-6	CASSSRTSGGSFSGANVLTF	TGTGCCAGTAGTTCCAGGACTAGCGGGGGGTCTTTCTCTGGGGCCAACGTCCTGACTTTC
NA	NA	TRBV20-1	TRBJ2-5	CSARVQRTQYF	TGCAGTGCTAGAGTTCAAAGGACCCAGTACTTC
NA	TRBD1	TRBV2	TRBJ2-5	CASSWSDRGRGETQYF	TGTGCCAGCAGTTGGTCCGACAGGGGGCGAGGAGAGACCCAGTACTTC
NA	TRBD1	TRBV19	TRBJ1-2	CASSPPGGNYGYTF	TGTGCCAGTAGTCCTCCAGGGGGCAACTATGGCTACACCTTC
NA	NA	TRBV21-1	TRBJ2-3	CASSKEGGDTQYF	TGTGCCAGCAGCAAAGAAGGGGGAGATACGCAGTATTTT
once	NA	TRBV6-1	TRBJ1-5	CASSEGRTANQPQHF	TGTGCCAGCAGTGAAGGTAGGACAGCTAATCAGCCCCAGCATTTT
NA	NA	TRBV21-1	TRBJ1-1	CASSKDWQVVEAFF	TGTGCCAGCAGCAAAGATTGGCAAGTAGTTGAAGCTTTCTTT
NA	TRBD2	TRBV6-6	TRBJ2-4	CASSGGGGGRQNIQYF	TGTGCCAGCAGTGGGGGGGGAGGAGGACGGCAAAACATTCAGTACTTC
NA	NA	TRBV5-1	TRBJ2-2	CASSFSGQGGTGELFF	TGCGCCAGCAGCTTCTCCGGGCAGGGGGGCACCGGGGAGCTGTTTTTT
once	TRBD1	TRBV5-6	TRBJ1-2	CASSPTGMGGYTF	TGTGCCAGCAGCCCGACAGGGATGGGTGGCTACACCTTC
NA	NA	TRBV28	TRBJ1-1	CASILGGGGNTEAFF	TGTGCCAGCATCCTGGGAGGAGGGGGGAACACTGAAGCTTTCTTT
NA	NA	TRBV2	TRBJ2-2	CARDGGSNTGELFF	TGTGCCAGGGACGGCGGTTCGAACACCGGGGAGCTGTTTTTT
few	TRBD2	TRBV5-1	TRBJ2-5	CASSFLTSVVETQYF	TGCGCCAGCAGCTTCCTGACTAGCGTCGTGGAGACCCAGTACTTC
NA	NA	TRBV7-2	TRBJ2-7	CASSLALRYEQYF	TGTGCCAGCAGCTTAGCGCTGAGGTACGAGCAGTACTTC
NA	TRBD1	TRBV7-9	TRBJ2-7	CASSLGQATYEQYF	TGTGCCAGCAGCTTGGGACAGGCAACCTACGAGCAGTACTTC
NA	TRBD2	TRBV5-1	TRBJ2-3	CASSPGTSARTDTQYF	TGCGCCAGCAGCCCCGGGACTAGCGCTCGCACAGATACGCAGTATTTT
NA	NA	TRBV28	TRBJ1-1	CASRRIVGTGAFF	TGTGCCAGCAGGCGTATTGTGGGTACGGGAGCTTTCTTT
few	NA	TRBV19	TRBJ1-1	CASSGRHSGNTEAFF	TGTGCCAGTAGTGGAAGACATTCGGGGAACACTGAAGCTTTCTTT
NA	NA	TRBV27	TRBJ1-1	CASSSRSRGGNTEAFF	TGTGCCAGCAGTTCAAGAAGTCGGGGGGGGAACACTGAAGCTTTCTTT
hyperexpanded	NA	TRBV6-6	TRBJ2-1	CASSRDGNVGNEQFF	TGTGCCAGCAGCCGAGACGGGAACGTAGGAAATGAGCAGTTCTTC
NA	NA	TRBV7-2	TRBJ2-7	CASSRERNTYEQYF	TGTGCCAGCAGCCGAGAGCGGAACACCTACGAGCAGTACTTC
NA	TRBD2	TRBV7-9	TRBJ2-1	CATRTSGSYEQFF	TGTGCCACTCGGACTAGCGGGAGCTATGAGCAGTTCTTC
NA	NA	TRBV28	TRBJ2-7	CASSPGGERYEQYF	TGTGCCAGCAGTCCAGGAGGAGAAAGATACGAGCAGTACTTC
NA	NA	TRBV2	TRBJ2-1	CASKADSPRGEQFF	TGTGCCAGCAAAGCGGATAGCCCGAGGGGTGAGCAGTTCTTC
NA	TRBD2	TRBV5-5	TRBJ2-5	CASSLVGTSERETQYF	TGTGCCAGCAGCTTGGTAGGGACTAGCGAGAGGGAGACCCAGTACTTC
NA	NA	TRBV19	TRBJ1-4	CASSIEGGTTNEKLFF	TGTGCCAGTAGTATAGAGGGCGGAACAACTAATGAAAAACTGTTTTTT
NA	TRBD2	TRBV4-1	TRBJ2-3	CASSQGLAGAGDTQYF	TGCGCCAGCAGCCAAGGGCTAGCGGGAGCAGGGGATACGCAGTATTTT
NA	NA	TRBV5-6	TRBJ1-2	CASSLDLGNYGYTF	TGTGCCAGCAGCTTGGATTTAGGGAACTATGGCTACACCTTC
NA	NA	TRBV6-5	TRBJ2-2	CATCSGGSKGELFF	TGTGCCACTTGCTCCGGGGGATCAAAAGGGGAGCTGTTTTTT
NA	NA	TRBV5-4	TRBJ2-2	CASSSWAGMTGELFF	TGTGCCAGCAGCTCATGGGCAGGGATGACCGGGGAGCTGTTTTTT
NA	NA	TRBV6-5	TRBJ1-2	CASSRASGGYTF	TGTGCCAGCTCTCGGGCTTCGGGTGGCTACACCTTC
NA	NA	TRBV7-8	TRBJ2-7	CASSLSPGGFGSYEQYF	TGTGCCAGCAGCTTATCACCCGGTGGGTTTGGGTCCTACGAGCAGTACTTC
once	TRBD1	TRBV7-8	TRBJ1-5	CASSQNRGEQPQHF	TGTGCCAGCAGCCAAAACAGGGGAGAACAGCCCCAGCATTTT
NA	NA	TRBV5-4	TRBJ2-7	CASSPWGGGVAYEQYF	TGTGCCAGCAGCCCGTGGGGAGGGGGAGTTGCCTACGAGCAGTACTTC
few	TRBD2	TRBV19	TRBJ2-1	CASSPGRGLAESYNEQFF	TGTGCCAGTAGTCCTGGGCGAGGACTAGCGGAATCCTACAATGAGCAGTTCTTC
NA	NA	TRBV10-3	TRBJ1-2	CAISDDNSFYYGYTF	TGTGCCATCAGTGACGACAACAGCTTTTACTATGGCTACACCTTC
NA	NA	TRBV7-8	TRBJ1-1	CASSLAGVFGTEAFF	TGTGCCAGCAGCTTAGCGGGGGTTTTTGGCACTGAAGCTTTCTTT